Presented here are 3 T cell receptor beta chains from one specimen sequenced in a study of T cells of healthy individuals. One entry per CDR3 protein, called by TCRdb with MiXCR from the 5' RACE reads. The table records about 57,000 distinct CDR3 sequences, about 16% of them present only once. The receptors were gathered from a human donor in good health.

This chain connects TRBV10-3 to TRBJ2-3; 7 positions match TRBD2. Trimming cost V 2 bases and J 2 bases; bases outside gene matches: 1. Germline lookup yields CDR1 ENHRY and CDR2 SYGVKD. The CDR3 extends over 14 amino acids. CDR3 sequence reads: CAISEGDYTDTQYF. CDR3 in DNA: TGTGCCATCAGTGAGGGGGACTACACAGATACGCAGTATTTT.

The gene calls are TRBV29-1 and TRBJ1-1, with a weak D call TRBD1 (6 bases). CDR3 size: 13 residues. V gave up 8 bases and J gave up 1 base, with 14 bases separating them. Germline V lookup: CDR1 SQVTM, CDR2 ANQGSEA. The CDR3 DNA sequence: TGCAGCACATGGGGAGGGGGGAACACTGAAGCTTTCTTT. It yields the protein CSTWGGGNTEAFF. The full variable domain, in which reference TRBV29-1 and TRBJ1-1 provide the parts outside the CDR3, is SAVISQKPSRDICQRGTSLTIQCQVDSQVTMMFWYRQQPGQSLTLIATANQGSEATYESGFVIDKFPISRPNLTFSTLTVSNMSPEDSSIYLCSTWGGGNTEAFFGQGTRLTVV.

Comments on this clonotype: A much larger clone differs by one base, so this may be a read error. The chain has TRBV24-1 and TRBJ2-2; D remains ambiguous. The CDR3 runs to 12 residues. Trimming pared 7 bases from V and 1 base from J, leaving 3 bases between. Per germline, CDR1 KGHDR and CDR2 SFDVKD. The CDR3 spells CATRENTGELFF. The CDR3 nucleotides read TGTGCCACCAGGGAGAACACCGGGGAGCTGTTTTTT.